The clone carrying this T cell receptor beta chain occurred many times. Its cognate antigen is unknown. TCRdb itself ran the reads through MiXCR, one entry per CDR3 protein. This table has hundreds of thousands of distinct CDR3 sequences, roughly 17% appearing once. The sample belongs to a study of T cell repertoires in cytomegalovirus infection. Across the whole study: Indicated by public TCR beta signatures were CMV infection and matching HLA type. General study points: HLA-C-restricted, CMV-specific TCR beta clonotypes were dominant ex vivo. CMV carriers having the relevant HLA were flagged by cumulative public TCR beta family frequency.

This CDR3 is built from 13 residues. V lost 3 bases to trimming and J lost 5 bases, with 9 bases between them. CDR1 SGHTA and CDR2 FQGNSA come from the germline V gene. This TCR was recovered from a human donor in good health (CMV status not recorded). Some clones in this sample may be carry-over from other donors' samples. The chain links TRBV7-2 to TRBJ2-3; D remains unclear. Sequencing was carried out using PBMCs. The CDR3: CASSFRGEDTQYF. The CDR3 coding sequence is TGTGCCAGCAGCTTCCGTGGGGAAGATACGCAGTATTTT.